The rows below give T cell receptor beta chains drawn from one sample of a study of cytomegalovirus exposure and HLA in healthy donors. Produced via immunoSEQ multiplex PCR; TCRdb's table is partial and in-frame only. The table includes 190,000 or so clones, 75% to 85% detected once. Sequences were obtained from PBMCs. The receptor source for this set is a boy aged 5-17 years in good health and CMV-seronegative. Each CDR3 is given with its conserved first and last residue. The D gene is left open where the match is weak. Not every row has a clone size; where given, it reads once, few, many or a size class.

size	V	J	D	DNA	CDR3
few	TRBV30	TRBJ2-2	-	TGTGCCTGGAGTTCGCTTCGACTAGCCAAGGGGGCCGGGGAGCTGTTTTTT	CAWSSLRLAKGAGELFF
-	TRBV7-2	TRBJ2-1	TRBD2	TGTGCCAGCAGCTACCTGGTGACTAGCGGGGCAGTGTTCTTC	CASSYLVTSGAVFF
-	TRBV7-3	TRBJ2-1	TRBD2	TGTGCCAGCAGCCCTGGGGGGACTAGCGGTTACAATGAGCAGTTCTTC	CASSPGGTSGYNEQFF
-	TRBV5-6	TRBJ2-5	TRBD2	TGTGCCAGCAGTTCTGCCGCCGGACTAGCGGGAGGGCCTGGGGAGACCCAGTACTTC	CASSSAAGLAGGPGETQYF
-	TRBV10-2	TRBJ2-3	-	TGCGCCAGCACGGGACTCAACACAGATACGCAGTATTTT	CASTGLNTDTQYF
few	TRBV19	TRBJ1-2	TRBD1	TGTGCCAGCCGAAAGGGAGAGGGGGCGGCGAACTATGGCTACACCTTC	CASRKGEGAANYGYTF
few	TRBV27	TRBJ1-5	-	TGTGCCAGCAGTTTCAATTCCGGGGATCAGCCCCAGCATTTT	CASSFNSGDQPQHF
-	TRBV27	TRBJ1-1	-	TGTGCCAGCAGTTTGTCCCTCAGGGCTGCGTACACTGAAGCTTTCTTT	CASSLSLRAAYTEAFF
-	TRBV6-5	TRBJ2-7	-	TGTGCCAGCAGTTACCCCGACGGACAGGGAGGGGACGAGCAGTACTTC	CASSYPDGQGGDEQYF
-	TRBV5-1	TRBJ1-1	TRBD1	TGCGCCAGCAGCTATCTAGGGGGCTTGAACACTGAAGCTTTCTTT	CASSYLGGLNTEAFF
-	TRBV5-1	TRBJ1-2	-	TGCGCCAGCAGCTTGGGGGCAAGAAACTATGGCTACACCTTC	CASSLGARNYGYTF
-	TRBV9	TRBJ2-7	-	TGTGCCAGCAGCGTCGGAGCTGGAAAGGACGAGCAGTACTTC	CASSVGAGKDEQYF
-	TRBV27	TRBJ2-3	TRBD1	TGTGCCAGCAGTACAAAACAGGGGTCCACAGATACGCAGTATTTT	CASSTKQGSTDTQYF
few	TRBV29-1	TRBJ1-3	-	TGCAGCGCAACTGCTGGAAACACCATATATTTT	CSATAGNTIYF
-	TRBV4-1	TRBJ2-7	TRBD2	TGCGCCAGCAGCCATTTGGGGGAGGGCTACGAGCAGTACTTC	CASSHLGEGYEQYF
-	TRBV5-1	TRBJ2-1	TRBD2	TGCGCCAGCAGCTTGGGGGGGACTAGCGCCCACAATGAGCAGTTCTTC	CASSLGGTSAHNEQFF
-	TRBV10-3	TRBJ1-1	TRBD1	TGTGCCATCAGTGAGAAGGGGACAGGGGCAGGCGCTAGGAACACTGAAGCTTTCTTT	CAISEKGTGAGARNTEAFF
-	TRBV29-1	TRBJ1-2	-	TGCAGCGTTGAATCTCGTGGGGGGGATCCCTATGGCTACACCTTC	CSVESRGGDPYGYTF
-	TRBV2	TRBJ1-2	-	TGTGCCAGCTCAGGCTATGGCTACACCTTC	CASSGYGYTF
-	TRBV6-5	TRBJ1-6	-	TGTGCCAGCAGTTACTCGGGCCCGACGAGTTCACCCCTCCACTTT	CASSYSGPTSSPLHF
-	TRBV27	TRBJ2-7	TRBD2	TGTGCCAGCAGTTTATGGGGGACTAGCGGGGGGCCTTCCGAGCAGTACTTC	CASSLWGTSGGPSEQYF
-	TRBV29-1	TRBJ2-7	TRBD2	TGCAGCGCAGCGGGAGGGCCGAGGGAGCAGTACTTC	CSAAGGPREQYF
-	TRBV6-6	TRBJ1-4	TRBD1	TGTGCCAGCAGAGATTCAGGGGGCGGAGGTGAAAAACTGTTTTTT	CASRDSGGGGEKLFF
-	TRBV6-1	TRBJ2-7	-	TGTGCCAGCACCTCCCGCGGGGACTCCTACGAGCAGTACTTC	CASTSRGDSYEQYF
-	TRBV5-1	TRBJ1-6	-	TGCGCCAGCAGCTTGGCGGGGTTGTTATATTCACCCCTCCACTTT	CASSLAGLLYSPLHF
few	TRBV6-6	TRBJ2-3	-	TGTGCCAGCAGTACCCAGGGGATTCTGAGCACAGATACGCAGTATTTT	CASSTQGILSTDTQYF
-	TRBV4-3	TRBJ2-7	TRBD1	TGCGCCAGCAGCCAAGAGACAGGGTGGAGGTACGAGCAGTACTTC	CASSQETGWRYEQYF
-	TRBV2	TRBJ2-7	-	TGTGCCGGACCGGGCTTGGGGGCCAATGAGGAGCAGTACTTC	CAGPGLGANEEQYF
-	TRBV5-4	TRBJ1-1	-	TGTGCCAGCAGCCAGGGTTCAGGGGCCGAGGGCACTGAAGCTTTCTTT	CASSQGSGAEGTEAFF
-	TRBV6-4	TRBJ2-3	TRBD2	TGTGCCAGCAGCGTACTAGCGGGGGAGTTCACAGATACGCAGTATTTT	CASSVLAGEFTDTQYF
few	TRBV5-1	TRBJ1-2	-	TGCGCCAGCAGCTTGGCCTTGGGGGGGCTGGAGGATGGCTACACCTTC	CASSLALGGLEDGYTF
-	TRBV10-3	TRBJ2-7	-	TGTGCCGCGGCCCGTCCTAGCGCCAGCTCCTACGAGCAGTACTTC	CAAARPSASSYEQYF
once	TRBV5-4	TRBJ2-3	-	TGTGCCAGCAGCTTGCGTGGCAGGACTACAGATACGCAGTATTTT	CASSLRGRTTDTQYF
-	TRBV5-1	TRBJ1-5	TRBD1	TGCGCCAGCAGCTTAGGTCCGACAGGGGGTCAGCCCCAGCATTTT	CASSLGPTGGQPQHF
-	TRBV29-1	TRBJ1-1	-	TGCAGCTTGGGACACGCGAACACTGAAGCTTTCTTT	CSLGHANTEAFF
-	TRBV18	TRBJ1-1	-	TGTGCCAGCTCACCCCCGACAGGAGAGAACACTGAAGCTTTCTTT	CASSPPTGENTEAFF
-	TRBV14	TRBJ2-7	TRBD1	TGTGCCAGCAGTCCCCACCGAGGGAGGGACAGGGGGTTCTTCGTGCCCGAGCAGTACTTC	CASSPHRGRDRGFFVPEQYF
few	TRBV9	TRBJ2-2	-	TGTGCCAGCAGCGTAGTAATCGCCGGGGAGCTGTTTTTT	CASSVVIAGELFF
-	TRBV27	TRBJ2-7	TRBD1	TGTGCCAGCAGTTTATCAGGGGGCTATTACGAGCAGTACTTC	CASSLSGGYYEQYF
-	TRBV29-1	TRBJ1-1	-	TGCAGCGTTGAAGTCCCGGGGGGGTATACTGAAGCTTTCTTT	CSVEVPGGYTEAFF
-	TRBV19	TRBJ1-4	TRBD1	TGTGCCAGTAGTGCCCCGGGACAGCCTAATGAAAAACTGTTTTTT	CASSAPGQPNEKLFF
few	TRBV30	TRBJ2-7	TRBD2	TGTGCCTCCTCAATAGCGGGGGCCGCCTACGAGCAGTACTTC	CASSIAGAAYEQYF
-	TRBV7-9	TRBJ2-3	-	TGTGCCAGCAGACGACTGGGGGCGGGAGTAGATACGCAGTATTTT	CASRRLGAGVDTQYF
-	TRBV4-3	TRBJ2-1	TRBD1	TGCGCCAGCAGCCAAGATCATTGGGGGACAGGGGTCAGGTATGAGCAGTTCTTC	CASSQDHWGTGVRYEQFF
-	TRBV2	TRBJ2-5	TRBD2	TGTGCCAGCGGGCGGGGGGGGGTTTCAGGTAGGACAGAGACCCAGTACTTC	CASGRGGVSGRTETQYF
-	TRBV27	TRBJ1-1	TRBD1	TGTGCCAGCAGTCCTAGACAGGGGGCGGGAGGCACTGAAGCTTTCTTT	CASSPRQGAGGTEAFF
few	TRBV19	TRBJ2-7	-	TGTGCCAGTAGTGTCCTGCAGGGTTACGAGCAGTACTTC	CASSVLQGYEQYF
-	TRBV5-1	TRBJ2-2	-	TGCGCCAGCAGCTTGGCAGGCAACCCGAACACCGGGGAGCTGTTTTTT	CASSLAGNPNTGELFF
-	TRBV20-1	TRBJ2-2	-	TGCAGTGCTAGAACACAGGGCTTGCTGTTTTTT	CSARTQGLLFF
-	TRBV7-2	TRBJ2-2	-	TGTGCCAGCAGCTTGATTCCGGGCGGGGAGCTGTTTTTT	CASSLIPGGELFF
-	TRBV5-5	TRBJ2-2	-	TGTGCCAGCAGTCCCCTGAACTCGAACACCGGGGAGCTGTTTTTT	CASSPLNSNTGELFF
-	TRBV5-5	TRBJ2-1	TRBD1	TGTGCCAGCAGCTTGTTTGATAGTCAGCAGGGGGCTATCTATGAGCAGTTCTTC	CASSLFDSQQGAIYEQFF
-	TRBV27	TRBJ2-2	TRBD1	TGTGCCAGCAGCTTCGGGACAGGGGAATTGGGGGAGCTGTTTTTT	CASSFGTGELGELFF
-	TRBV5-6	TRBJ1-4	TRBD1	TGTGCCAGCAGACGGACAGGGAGGGAGGAAAAACTGTTTTTT	CASRRTGREEKLFF
-	TRBV7-2	TRBJ2-1	TRBD1	TGTGCCAGCAGCTCCCGGACAGGGATCTCCTACAATGAGCAGTTCTTC	CASSSRTGISYNEQFF
-	TRBV6-4	TRBJ1-1	TRBD1	TGTGCCAGCACCAAGGACAGGGGGACTGAAGCTTTCTTT	CASTKDRGTEAFF
-	TRBV30	TRBJ1-6	TRBD1	TGTGCCTGGAGTGTGGACGGACAGGGGAATTCACCCCTCCACTTT	CAWSVDGQGNSPLHF
-	TRBV11-2	TRBJ1-6	-	TGTGCCAGCAGCTCTCTCGGGGGGAAGAGTAATTCACCCCTCCACTTT	CASSSLGGKSNSPLHF
-	TRBV25-1	TRBJ2-3	-	TGTGCCAGCAGTGGAGTCCCAGATACGCAGTATTTT	CASSGVPDTQYF